The present T cell receptor (beta chain) was sequenced within a study of technical replicates of blood from a handful of donors. The assay was immunoSEQ multiplex PCR, and TCRdb's table has in-frame clones only and misses some. The sample holds about 98,000 clones, approximately 95% seen once. Between the trimmed V and J ends, which lost 7 bases and 0 bases, there was a span of 13 bases. Germline CDR1 is MNHGY and CDR2 is SVAAGI. CDR3 length: 16 residues. The origin of this receptor is a human donor in good health. V and J are TRBV6-9 and TRBJ2-6, with D perhaps matching TRBD1 (6 bases). The sequencing sample was made of T cells isolated from PBMCs. The CDR3, as DNA: TGTGCCAGCACTCTCCCAGGGGTCTCTGGGGCCAACGTCCTGACTTTC. Encoded protein: CASTLPGVSGANVLTF.